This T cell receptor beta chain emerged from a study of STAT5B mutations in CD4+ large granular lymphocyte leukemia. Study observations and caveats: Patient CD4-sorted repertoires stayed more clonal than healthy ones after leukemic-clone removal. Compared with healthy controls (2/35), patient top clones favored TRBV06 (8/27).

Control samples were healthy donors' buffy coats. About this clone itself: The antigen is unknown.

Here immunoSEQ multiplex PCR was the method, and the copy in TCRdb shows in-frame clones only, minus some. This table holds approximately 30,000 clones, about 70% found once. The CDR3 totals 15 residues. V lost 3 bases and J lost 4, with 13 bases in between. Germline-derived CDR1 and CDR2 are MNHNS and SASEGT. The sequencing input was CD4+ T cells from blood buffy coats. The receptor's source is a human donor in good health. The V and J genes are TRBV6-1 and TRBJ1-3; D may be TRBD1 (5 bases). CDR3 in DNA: TGTGCCAGCAGTGATGTGTCAGGGTTGGGAAACACCATATATTTT. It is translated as CASSDVSGLGNTIYF.